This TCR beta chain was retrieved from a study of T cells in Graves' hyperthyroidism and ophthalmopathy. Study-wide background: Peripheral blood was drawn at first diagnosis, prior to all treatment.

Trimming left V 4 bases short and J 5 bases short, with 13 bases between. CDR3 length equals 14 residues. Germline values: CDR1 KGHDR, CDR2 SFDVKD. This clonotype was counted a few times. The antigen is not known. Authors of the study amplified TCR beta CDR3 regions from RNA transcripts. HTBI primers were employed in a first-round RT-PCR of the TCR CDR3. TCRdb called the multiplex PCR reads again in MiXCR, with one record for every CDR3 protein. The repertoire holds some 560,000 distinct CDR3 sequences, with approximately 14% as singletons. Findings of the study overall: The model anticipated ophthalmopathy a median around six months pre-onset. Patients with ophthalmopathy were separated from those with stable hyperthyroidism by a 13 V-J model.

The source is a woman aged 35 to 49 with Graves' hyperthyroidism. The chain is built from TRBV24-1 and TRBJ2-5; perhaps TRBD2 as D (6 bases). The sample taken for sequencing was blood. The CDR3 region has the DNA TGTGCCACCAGTGACCCACGCGGGATGGAGACCCAGTACTTC. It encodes CATSDPRGMETQYF.